These 16 T cell receptor beta chains came from one sample sequenced in a study of cytotoxic CD8 clonotypes in ibrutinib-treated CLL. Profiling relied on immunoSEQ multiplex PCR, and the TCRdb table lists in-frame clones only, not all of them. The table has around 130,000 clones, roughly 80% seen once. The sequences come from PBMCs, collected after 24 months of ibrutinib treatment. The origin of the receptors is a human donor with chronic lymphocytic leukemia.

V usage is TRBV6-1 and J usage is TRBJ2-3, with D maybe TRBD2 (5 bases). Trimming took 3 bases from V and 4 from J, leaving 8 bases between them. Germline loops: CDR1 MNHNS, CDR2 SASEGT. CDR3 length: 13 amino acids. CDR3 residues: CASSDGVPDTQYF. The CDR3 coding sequence is TGTGCCAGCAGTGACGGGGTCCCAGATACGCAGTATTTT.

The CDR3 DNA reads as TGTGCCAGCAGCTTGGAAGTCTTTGCTGGGGGAACACAGCCCCAGCATTTT. Protein: CASSLEVFAGGTQPQHF. The V and J genes are TRBV5-6 and TRBJ1-5; possibly TRBD1 for D (5 bases). This CDR3 spans 17 amino acids. The germline V and J ends were trimmed by 0 bases and 7 bases, with 20 bases remaining between them. Germline V gives CDR1 SGHDT, CDR2 YYEEEE.

The chain has TRBV5-5 and TRBJ1-1; D remains ambiguous. The CDR3 is made up of 12 amino acids. Trimming took off 4 bases at V and 0 bases at J, with 4 bases between the two ends. Germline V gene sequence: CDR1 SGHKS, CDR2 YYEKEE (reference sequence). DNA of the CDR3: TGTGCCAGCAGCCCCATGAACACTGAAGCTTTCTTT. It translates to CASSPMNTEAFF.

This chain connects TRBV7-2 to TRBJ1-2; tentatively, D is TRBD1 (5 bases). V was shortened by 2 bases and J by 0 bases, with 13 bases between the two germline ends. The CDR3 sequence is 16 residues long. Germline V gene lookup returns CDR1 SGHTA and CDR2 FQGNSA. CDR3 sequence: CASSLRRGRTNYGYTF. The CDR3 DNA follows: TGTGCCAGCAGCTTACGGAGGGGCAGGACTAACTATGGCTACACCTTC.

The gene calls are TRBV11-1 and TRBJ2-5; tentatively, D is TRBD1 (6 bases). CDR1 is SGHAT and CDR2 is FQDESV in the germline V gene (reference sequence). The CDR3 has 15 residues. The V and J ends lost 2 bases and 1 base respectively, with 11 bases between them. This chain's CDR3 is CASSLRAGVQETQYF. DNA for the CDR3: TGTGCCAGCAGCTTACGGGCAGGGGTCCAAGAGACCCAGTACTTC.

The chain recombines TRBV30 with TRBJ2-3; weak D call: TRBD2 (6 bases). This CDR3 comprises 13 residues. Germline CDR1 GTSNPN, CDR2 SVGIG (reference sequence). V lost 5 bases, J lost 3 bases, and 12 bases lay in between. For the CDR3, the DNA is TGTGCCTGGTTGGGGGGAACAACAGATACGCAGTATTTT. This encodes CAWLGGTTDTQYF.

V and J are TRBV18 and TRBJ1-2; 8 bases are shared with TRBD1. J lost 2 bases, V lost 5 bases, and 7 bases had no gene match. This CDR3 spans 15 amino acids. The V gene's germline CDR1 is KGHSH and CDR2 LQKENI. The CDR3 sequence: CASSSGTGLNYGYTF. The CDR3 DNA reads TGTGCCAGCTCATCAGGGACAGGCCTGAACTATGGCTACACCTTC. Complete variable domain (other parts from reference TRBV18 and TRBJ1-2): NAGVMQNPRHLVRRRGQEARLRCSPMKGHSHVYWYRQLPEEGLKFMVYLQKENIIDESGMPKERFSAEFPKEGPSILRIQQVVRGDSAAYFCASSSGTGLNYGYTFGSGTRLTVV.

The chain carries TRBV6-6 and TRBJ1-4; D gene uncertain. The CDR3 is 16 amino acids. Germline-derived CDR1 and CDR2 are MNHNY and SVGAGI (reference sequence). V lost 0 bases, J lost 8 bases, and 16 bases lay in between. The CDR3 region is CASSYSGRGFGEKLFF. The CDR3 region has the DNA TGTGCCAGCAGTTACTCGGGCCGAGGGTTCGGGGAAAAACTGTTTTTT.

This sequence joins TRBV28 and TRBJ2-1; a possible D gene is TRBD2 (6 bases). CDR3 length: 13 residues. Germline V gene sequence: CDR1 MDHEN, CDR2 SYDVKM. V gave up 6 bases and J gave up 11 bases, with 17 bases separating them. The CDR3 region has the DNA TGTGCCAGCAGACAATCGGCGGGGTTTAAGCAGTTCTTC. Translated: CASRQSAGFKQFF.

The V gene is TRBV18, the J gene TRBJ2-6, with 10 bases identical to TRBD1. V shed 3 bases, J shed 0 bases, and the junction held 8 bases outside the gene matches. Germline V gives CDR1 KGHSH, CDR2 LQKENI. This CDR3 is 19 amino acids long. CDR3 DNA sequence: TGTGCCAGCTCACCCATAGGACAGGGGGTAAGCTCTGGGGCCAACGTCCTGACTTTC. It is translated as CASSPIGQGVSSGANVLTF.

As regards this clone: The sample holds other DNA sequences that translate to the same CDR3. This sequence joins TRBV5-4 and TRBJ2-7; TRBD1 agrees at 10 bases. V lost 4 bases to trimming and J lost 7 bases; unmatched junction nucleotides: 8. Germline-derived CDR1 and CDR2 are SGHNT and YYREEE (reference sequence). This CDR3 has 14 amino acids. The CDR3 here is CASSLRDRGLEQYF. CDR3 nucleotides: TGTGCCAGCAGCCTCCGGGACAGGGGTCTTGAGCAGTACTTC.

The CDR3 is CASRGTPAPGNTIYF. The CDR3 DNA is TGCGCCAGCAGGGGGACTCCAGCGCCTGGAAACACCATATATTTT. This chain joins TRBV5-1 and TRBJ1-3; TRBD1 is a possible D gene (5 bases). The CDR3 spans 15 residues. Germline-derived CDR1 and CDR2 are SGHRS and YFSETQ. V shed 5 bases and J shed 2 bases, with 14 bases lying between them.

This clone has more than one count but fewer than ten. The chain couples TRBV13 to TRBJ1-6; D gene unclear. In germline, CDR1 is PRHDT, CDR2 FYEKMQ (reference sequence). This CDR3 contains 15 residues. Trimming left V 0 bases short and J 2 bases short, with 5 bases between. CDR3 DNA: TGTGCCAGCAGCTTAGGAGGCGCCTATAATTCACCCCTCCACTTT. It translates to CASSLGGAYNSPLHF. Drawing the rest from reference TRBV13 and TRBJ1-6, the complete variable domain is AAGVIQSPRHLIKEKRETATLKCYPIPRHDTVYWYQQGPGQDPQFLISFYEKMQSDKGSIPDRFSAQQFSDYHSELNMSSLELGDSALYFCASSLGGAYNSPLHFGNGTRLTVT.

The chain uses TRBV10-3 and TRBJ2-2; 10 bases align to TRBD1. The CDR3 is 18 amino acids. Per the germline V gene, CDR1 is ENHRY and CDR2 is SYGVKD. Trimming removed 4 bases from V and 6 bases from J; junction bases left unmatched: 14. CDR3 DNA sequence: TGTGCCATCAGTGTGTGGAAGGGACAGGGGATCGTGGCCGGGGAGCTGTTTTTT. Translation gives CAISVWKGQGIVAGELFF.

The CDR3 loop is CASSQAPHGLAGNTIYF. As DNA, the CDR3 is TGCGCCAGCAGCCAAGCCCCCCACGGGTTGGCTGGAAACACCATATATTTT. The V gene is TRBV4-1, the J gene TRBJ1-3, with D uncertain. This CDR3 comprises 17 residues. The V end was cut by 1 base, the J end by 2 bases, with 15 bases between. CDR1 and CDR2 from the germline V gene are MGHRA and YSYEKL.

The chain links TRBV7-8 to TRBJ1-1; TRBD1 is a possible D gene (6 bases). Trimming removed 5 bases at V and 4 bases at J, with 14 bases between. CDR3 length: 14 residues. Germline CDR1 is SGHVS and CDR2 is FQNEAQ. The CDR3 region has the DNA TGTGCCAGCAGCCGAAACGGGGGGCCCACTGAAGCTTTCTTT. This encodes CASSRNGGPTEAFF.